This TCR beta chain was recorded in a study of Ad26.COV2.S vaccination and SARS-CoV-2 variants. The method was immunoSEQ multiplex PCR; TCRdb's version includes in-frame clones alone and lacks a portion of them. This table has 350,000 to 500,000 clones, around nine tenths appearing once. The treatment denotes: roughly 19 received Ad26.COV2.S at low or high dose, single or two shots; five or six received placebo; per-sample allocation not given. All samples were drawn on day 63, counting from the first vaccine or placebo injection. Boston provided a donor who was an adult aged 18-55 years. The TCR sequence derives from a person aged 18-65 years who received the Ad26.COV2.S COVID-19 vaccine or a placebo. This sample comprised peripheral blood, obtained in a trial of Ad26.COV2.S vaccine versus placebo.

The CDR3, as DNA: TGTGCCAGCAGTTTAACGAAAAACTATGGCTACACCTTC. Residues: CASSLTKNYGYTF. The gene calls are TRBV12-3 or TRBV12-4 and TRBJ1-2; unclear D gene. The V gene lost 2 bases and the J gene lost 2 bases, with 6 bases spanning the gap. This CDR3 has 13 residues.